Shown below are 2 T cell receptor beta chains from a single sample sequenced in a study of read filtering for tumor transcriptome and immune sequencing. The library was built from about 370 ng RNA with molecular barcoded adaptors for alpha/delta and beta/gamma chains. Each CDR3 protein is one row after TCRdb ran MiXCR on the reads. The table shows 35,000 to 50,000 distinct CDR3 sequences, with less than 20% occurring only once. Specimen: a population of CD138-negative cells sorted from bone marrow. These receptors originate from a donor aged 40 or older with multiple myeloma.

This clonotype has a count of ten or more. The chain combines TRBV29-1 with TRBJ1-1; 8 nucleotides match TRBD1. CDR1 and CDR2 (germline): SQVTM, ANQGSEA. The length of the CDR3 is 14 residues. The junction had 6 bases not matched to a gene; V was cut back by 5 bases and J by 1 base. DNA for the CDR3: TGCAGCGTTCATAGGACAGGGTGGAACACTGAAGCTTTCTTT. Protein: CSVHRTGWNTEAFF.

Comments on this clonotype: A much larger clone lies a single base off, so this may be a read error. The gene calls are TRBV7-9 and TRBJ2-7; the D is unclear. This CDR3 is built from 14 residues. V gave up 0 bases and J gave up 9 bases, with 15 bases separating them. CDR1 and CDR2 from the germline V gene are SEHNR and FQNEAQ (reference sequence). CDR3 in DNA: TGTGCCAGCAGCTTAGCGGGTTTACGCGACGGGCAGTACTTC. It encodes CASSLAGLRDGQYF.